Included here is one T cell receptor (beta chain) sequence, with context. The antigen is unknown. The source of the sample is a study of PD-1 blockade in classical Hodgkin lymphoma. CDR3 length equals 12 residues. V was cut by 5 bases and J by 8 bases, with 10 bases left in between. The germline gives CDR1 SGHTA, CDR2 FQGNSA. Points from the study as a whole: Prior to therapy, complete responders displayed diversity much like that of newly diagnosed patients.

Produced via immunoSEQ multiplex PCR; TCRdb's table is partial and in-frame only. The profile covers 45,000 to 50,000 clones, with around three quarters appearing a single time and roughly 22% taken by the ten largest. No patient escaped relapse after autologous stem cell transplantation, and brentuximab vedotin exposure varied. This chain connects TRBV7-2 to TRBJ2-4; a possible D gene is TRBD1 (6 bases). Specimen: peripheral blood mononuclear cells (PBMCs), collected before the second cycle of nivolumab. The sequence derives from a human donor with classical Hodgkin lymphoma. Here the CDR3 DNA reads TGTGCCAGCAGCCCCGGGACACACATTCAGTACTTC. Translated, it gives CASSPGTHIQYF.